This record looks at one T cell receptor beta chain sequence and its context. Generated by immunoSEQ multiplex PCR, the TCRdb table keeps only in-frame clones and is missing some. The data contain tens of thousands of clones, 81% of them singletons. The CDR3 has 14 residues. This entry belongs to a study of STAT5B mutations in CD4+ large granular lymphocyte leukemia. Sequenced: CD4+ T cells from blood buffy coats. This sequence joins TRBV21-1 and TRBJ1-2; TRBD1 reflects the table's D call only, with no check against the DNA. TRBV21-1 has pseudogene status. The receptor's source is a human donor in good health. The CDR3 loop is CASSIFWGRDGYTF. The CDR3 DNA reads TGTGCCAGCAGCATATTTTGGGGGCGTGATGGCTACACCTTC.